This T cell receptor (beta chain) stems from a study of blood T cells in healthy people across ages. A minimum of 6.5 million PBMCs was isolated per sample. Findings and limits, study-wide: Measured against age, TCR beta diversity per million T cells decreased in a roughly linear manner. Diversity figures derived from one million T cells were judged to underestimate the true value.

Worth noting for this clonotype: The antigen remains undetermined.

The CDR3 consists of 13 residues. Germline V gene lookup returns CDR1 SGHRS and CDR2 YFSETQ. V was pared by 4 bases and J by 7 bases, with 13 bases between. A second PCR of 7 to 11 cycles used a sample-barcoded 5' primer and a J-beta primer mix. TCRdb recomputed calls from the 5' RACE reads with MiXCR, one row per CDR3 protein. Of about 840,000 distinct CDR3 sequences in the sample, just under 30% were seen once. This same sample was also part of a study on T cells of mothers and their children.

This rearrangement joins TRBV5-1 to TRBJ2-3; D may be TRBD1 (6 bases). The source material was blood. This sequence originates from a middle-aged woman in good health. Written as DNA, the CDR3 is TGCGCCAGCAGCCTAACACAGGGTAATACGCAGTATTTT. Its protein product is CASSLTQGNTQYF.